This record concerns one T cell receptor beta chain sequence. Profiling relied on immunoSEQ multiplex PCR, and the TCRdb table lists in-frame clones only, not all of them. Of about 45,000 clones detected, 70% to 90% appear once; the ten largest clones hold 20% to 30%. These data belong to a study of PD-L1 blockade in urothelial cancer. Study as a whole: Each blood sample yielded a median of 141,255 T cells.

Documented time point: pretreatment peripheral blood. The CDR3 loop spans 11 amino acids. Germline assignment: CDR1 SGDLS and CDR2 YYNGEE. Trimming left V 3 bases short and J 9 bases short, with 9 bases between. The clonotype comes from a donor aged 40 or over with urothelial cancer. The sample consisted of PBMCs, taken around atezolizumab (anti-PD-L1) treatment. The chain links TRBV9 to TRBJ1-2; no definite D call. The CDR3: CASSAEDRYTF. CDR3 DNA sequence: TGTGCCAGCAGCGCCGAGGATCGCTACACCTTC.